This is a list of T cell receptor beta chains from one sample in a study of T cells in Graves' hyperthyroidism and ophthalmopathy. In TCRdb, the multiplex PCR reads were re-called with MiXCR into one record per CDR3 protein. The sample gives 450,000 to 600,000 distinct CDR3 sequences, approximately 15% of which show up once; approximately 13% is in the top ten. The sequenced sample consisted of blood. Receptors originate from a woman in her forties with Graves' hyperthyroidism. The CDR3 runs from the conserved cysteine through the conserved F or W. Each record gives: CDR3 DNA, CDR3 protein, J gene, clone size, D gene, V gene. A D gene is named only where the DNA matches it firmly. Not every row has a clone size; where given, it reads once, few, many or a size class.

cdr3_nt: TGCAGTGCAGCCCGAGCGGTGGATGAGCAGTTCTTC
cdr3_aa: CSAARAVDEQFF
j_call: TRBJ2-1
clone_size: once
d_call: NA
v_call: TRBV20-1

cdr3_nt: TGCGCCAGCAGCCAATCCGTAGATACGCAGTATTTT
cdr3_aa: CASSQSVDTQYF
j_call: TRBJ2-3
clone_size: few
d_call: NA
v_call: TRBV4-1

cdr3_nt: TGTGCCAGCAGTCAGACTAGCGGGAGCGGGGGCGAGCAGTACTTC
cdr3_aa: CASSQTSGSGGEQYF
j_call: TRBJ2-7
clone_size: many
d_call: TRBD2
v_call: TRBV28

cdr3_nt: TGCAGTGCTAGAGATGGGACAGGGGGCTCCTACGAGCAGTACTTC
cdr3_aa: CSARDGTGGSYEQYF
j_call: TRBJ2-7
clone_size: few
d_call: TRBD1
v_call: TRBV20-1

cdr3_nt: TGTGCCAGCAGTGCCCAGGGGACTAATGAAAAACTGTTTTTT
cdr3_aa: CASSAQGTNEKLFF
j_call: TRBJ1-4
clone_size: many
d_call: NA
v_call: TRBV2

cdr3_nt: TGTGCCACCAGTGATCAGACTAGCGGGAGATGGAATGAGCAGTTCTTC
cdr3_aa: CATSDQTSGRWNEQFF
j_call: TRBJ2-1
clone_size: many
d_call: TRBD2
v_call: TRBV24-1

cdr3_nt: TGTGCCAGCTCACCACCGCGGGGTAACTATGGCTACACCTTC
cdr3_aa: CASSPPRGNYGYTF
j_call: TRBJ1-2
clone_size: many
d_call: NA
v_call: TRBV18

cdr3_nt: TGTGCCAGCAGTGGGATTACAGGGTCTGGAAACACCATATATTTT
cdr3_aa: CASSGITGSGNTIYF
j_call: TRBJ1-3
clone_size: many
d_call: NA
v_call: TRBV6-1

cdr3_nt: TGTGCCAGCAGTTATTTTGGGACAGAGCCTCCCTCAAGGGGAAACACCATATATTTT
cdr3_aa: CASSYFGTEPPSRGNTIYF
j_call: TRBJ1-3
clone_size: few
d_call: TRBD1
v_call: TRBV6-1

cdr3_nt: TGTGCCTGGAGTGTACCGCGGAGGGCCCCTACCTACAATGAGCAGTTCTTC
cdr3_aa: CAWSVPRRAPTYNEQFF
j_call: TRBJ2-1
clone_size: many
d_call: NA
v_call: TRBV30

cdr3_nt: TGTGCCAGCAGCACCGACAGGGACAGTACCTACGAGCAGTACTTC
cdr3_aa: CASSTDRDSTYEQYF
j_call: TRBJ2-7
clone_size: NA
d_call: TRBD1
v_call: TRBV12-3/TRBV12-4

cdr3_nt: TGTGCCAGCACCCGAGGACTAGCGGACGACAATGAGCAGTTCTTC
cdr3_aa: CASTRGLADDNEQFF
j_call: TRBJ2-1
clone_size: many
d_call: TRBD2
v_call: TRBV6-1

cdr3_nt: TGTGCCTTCGCCGGGACTAGCGGGAGACGCACAGATACGCAGTATTTT
cdr3_aa: CAFAGTSGRRTDTQYF
j_call: TRBJ2-3
clone_size: many
d_call: TRBD2
v_call: TRBV30

cdr3_nt: TGTGCCAGCTCACCACGGAAACAGGGGGTAGAGACCCAGTACTTC
cdr3_aa: CASSPRKQGVETQYF
j_call: TRBJ2-5
clone_size: many
d_call: TRBD1
v_call: TRBV18